This T cell receptor beta chain was identified in a study of T cells in Graves' hyperthyroidism and ophthalmopathy. About the research overall: Peripheral blood was secured at the point of initial diagnosis, before any treatment. Study-wide findings and caveats: The model forecast ophthalmopathy, anticipating it by a median roughly 6.3 months before onset.

This clonotype has ten or more counts. The antigen is not known. Under 3 months was the duration of disease in ophthalmopathy patients, who also had a Clinical Activity Score of at least 3 and a NOSPECS grade of at least 4. Cells are PBMCs isolated from 9 to 10 ml of fresh blood. Template material for amplifying TCR beta CDR3 regions consisted of RNA transcripts. The study used the HTBI primer set for a first-round RT-PCR of the TCR CDR3. TCRdb processed the multiplex PCR reads anew with MiXCR; each CDR3 protein has one entry. The sample comprises about 380,000 distinct CDR3 sequences, less than 20% of which are singletons, and 40% to 45% rests with the top ten. This CDR3 has 17 residues. Germline V gene lookup returns CDR1 SNHLY and CDR2 FYNNEI. V shed 4 bases, J shed 0 bases, and the junction held 7 bases outside the gene matches.

This receptor was identified in a man aged 18 to 30 with Graves' ophthalmopathy. Sequences were obtained from blood. The chain carries TRBV2 and TRBJ2-2; 8 nucleotides match TRBD2. The CDR3 spells CASSVYGGASNTGELFF. The CDR3 bases are TGTGCCAGCAGTGTTTACGGGGGGGCCTCGAACACCGGGGAGCTGTTTTTT.